These T cell receptor beta chains were read from a single sample in a study of T-cell reconstitution after alpha-beta-depleted transplantation in children. TCRdb analysed the PCR reads with MiXCR anew, one entry per CDR3 protein. The sample includes some 640,000 distinct CDR3 sequences, 16% of them seen just once. The material sequenced was PBMCs from the stem cell graft donor, taken from the stem cell graft. These TCRs come from a human donor who donated a stem cell graft to a child with acute myeloid leukemia. Both conserved end residues are part of each CDR3. Each record gives: V gene, J gene, clone size, D gene, CDR3 DNA, CDR3 protein. The D gene is left open where the match is weak. Size tells how often a clone was seen (once, few, many) or the class of an expanded clone, and some rows leave it out.

>TRBV10-3|TRBJ1-2|once|NA
TGTGCCATCAGAGGAGGGGAAAGGTTTGGCCACACCTTC
CAIRGGERFGHTF
>TRBV12-3/TRBV12-4|TRBJ2-1|many|NA
TGTGCCAGCAGCATAGAGGGTGAGCAGTTCTTC
CASSIEGEQFF
>TRBV6-2/TRBV6-3|TRBJ2-3|NA|TRBD2
TGTGCCAGCAGAGACGGACTAGCGGGGATACTACGGGGAGATACGCAGTATTTT
CASRDGLAGILRGDTQYF
>TRBV5-4|TRBJ2-1|few|NA
TGTGCCAGCAGCTTGGGAGAACCGACCAGCTCCTACAATGAGCAGTTCTTC
CASSLGEPTSSYNEQFF
>TRBV29-1|TRBJ1-4|many|NA
TGCAGCGTTGAGTCGGGGAATGAAAAACTGTTTTTT
CSVESGNEKLFF
>TRBV12-3/TRBV12-4|TRBJ2-5|NA|TRBD2
TGTGCCAGCACCCCCGGGGTAGCTAGCGGCCTTAGGTGGGAGACCCAGTACTTC
CASTPGVASGLRWETQYF
>TRBV9|TRBJ1-2|NA|NA
TGTGCCAGCAGCGTAGAAGCCGTACAGTTCCCCTCTGACTATGGCTACACCTTC
CASSVEAVQFPSDYGYTF
>TRBV11-2|TRBJ2-3|NA|NA
TGTGCCAGCAGCTTAGCTAGGCCCGCCTACACAGATACGCAGTATTTT
CASSLARPAYTDTQYF
>TRBV5-6|TRBJ2-4|few|TRBD1
TGTGCCAGCAGCTTAAAAACAGGGGGCCCGACCAAAAACATTCAGTACTTC
CASSLKTGGPTKNIQYF
>TRBV6-2/TRBV6-3|TRBJ2-7|few|TRBD1
TGTGCCAGCAGTTTACCGGGACAGGGGACCTACGAGCAGTACTTC
CASSLPGQGTYEQYF
>TRBV12-3/TRBV12-4|TRBJ1-5|few|NA
TGTGCCAGCAGTTTATCGGGGGAGACCAATCAGCCCCAGCATTTT
CASSLSGETNQPQHF
>TRBV4-2|TRBJ1-1|many|NA
TGTGCCAGCAGCCAAATCGGAGGGAACACTGAAGCTTTCTTT
CASSQIGGNTEAFF
>TRBV6-2/TRBV6-3|TRBJ2-6|NA|NA
TGTGCCAGCAGTTACTCCGGCAGGACCCGCTCTGGGGCCAACGTCCTGACTTTC
CASSYSGRTRSGANVLTF
>TRBV20-1|TRBJ2-2|NA|TRBD2
TGCAGTGCTATTTCTAGCGGGGGGATCACCGGGGAGCTGTTTTTT
CSAISSGGITGELFF
>TRBV11-3|TRBJ2-2|NA|NA
TGTGCCAGCAGCTTTCTTGGACCTAACACCGGGGAGCTGTTTTTT
CASSFLGPNTGELFF
>TRBV20-1|TRBJ1-1|few|NA
TGCAGTGCTAGAGAGACAGGCGACGTGAACACTGAAGCTTTCTTT
CSARETGDVNTEAFF
>TRBV7-9|TRBJ2-1|few|NA
TGTGCCAGCAGCTTCCAAGGGGGACAAGACAATGAGCAGTTCTTC
CASSFQGGQDNEQFF
>TRBV10-3|TRBJ1-1|many|TRBD1
TGTGCCATCAGTGAACTGACAGGGTTAAACACTGAAGCTTTCTTT
CAISELTGLNTEAFF
>TRBV5-3|TRBJ1-2|NA|NA
TGTGCCATGAGCCCCGGGGTAACGAGAGGCTACACCTTC
CAMSPGVTRGYTF
>TRBV2|TRBJ2-1|NA|NA
TGTGCCAGCACTCGGACGAACTATGAGCAGTTCTTC
CASTRTNYEQFF
>TRBV7-9|TRBJ1-2|many|NA
TGTGCCAGCAGCTTAGGGGACGGCTATGGCTACACCTTC
CASSLGDGYGYTF
>TRBV27|TRBJ1-3|many|NA
TGTGCCAGCAGTTCGGCAGGGCGGAGCACCATATATTTT
CASSSAGRSTIYF
>TRBV7-6|TRBJ2-7|NA|TRBD1
TGTGCCAGCAGCGCAACCGGGACAGGGATCGAGCAGTACTTC
CASSATGTGIEQYF
>TRBV6-5|TRBJ2-1|NA|NA
TGTGCCAGCACCCCCCGCGGCTCTTCGAATGAGCAGTTCTTC
CASTPRGSSNEQFF
>TRBV7-9|TRBJ1-5|few|TRBD1
TGTGCCAGCAGCTTAGCTGGCAGGGGGCCGCATCAGCCCCAGCATTTT
CASSLAGRGPHQPQHF
>TRBV7-2|TRBJ2-3|few|NA
TGTGCCAGCAGCTTAGTACATGCGGGAGATACGCAGTATTTT
CASSLVHAGDTQYF
>TRBV7-9|TRBJ1-2|few|NA
TGTGCCAGCATTGATTACAGGCGTAACTATGGCTACACCTTC
CASIDYRRNYGYTF